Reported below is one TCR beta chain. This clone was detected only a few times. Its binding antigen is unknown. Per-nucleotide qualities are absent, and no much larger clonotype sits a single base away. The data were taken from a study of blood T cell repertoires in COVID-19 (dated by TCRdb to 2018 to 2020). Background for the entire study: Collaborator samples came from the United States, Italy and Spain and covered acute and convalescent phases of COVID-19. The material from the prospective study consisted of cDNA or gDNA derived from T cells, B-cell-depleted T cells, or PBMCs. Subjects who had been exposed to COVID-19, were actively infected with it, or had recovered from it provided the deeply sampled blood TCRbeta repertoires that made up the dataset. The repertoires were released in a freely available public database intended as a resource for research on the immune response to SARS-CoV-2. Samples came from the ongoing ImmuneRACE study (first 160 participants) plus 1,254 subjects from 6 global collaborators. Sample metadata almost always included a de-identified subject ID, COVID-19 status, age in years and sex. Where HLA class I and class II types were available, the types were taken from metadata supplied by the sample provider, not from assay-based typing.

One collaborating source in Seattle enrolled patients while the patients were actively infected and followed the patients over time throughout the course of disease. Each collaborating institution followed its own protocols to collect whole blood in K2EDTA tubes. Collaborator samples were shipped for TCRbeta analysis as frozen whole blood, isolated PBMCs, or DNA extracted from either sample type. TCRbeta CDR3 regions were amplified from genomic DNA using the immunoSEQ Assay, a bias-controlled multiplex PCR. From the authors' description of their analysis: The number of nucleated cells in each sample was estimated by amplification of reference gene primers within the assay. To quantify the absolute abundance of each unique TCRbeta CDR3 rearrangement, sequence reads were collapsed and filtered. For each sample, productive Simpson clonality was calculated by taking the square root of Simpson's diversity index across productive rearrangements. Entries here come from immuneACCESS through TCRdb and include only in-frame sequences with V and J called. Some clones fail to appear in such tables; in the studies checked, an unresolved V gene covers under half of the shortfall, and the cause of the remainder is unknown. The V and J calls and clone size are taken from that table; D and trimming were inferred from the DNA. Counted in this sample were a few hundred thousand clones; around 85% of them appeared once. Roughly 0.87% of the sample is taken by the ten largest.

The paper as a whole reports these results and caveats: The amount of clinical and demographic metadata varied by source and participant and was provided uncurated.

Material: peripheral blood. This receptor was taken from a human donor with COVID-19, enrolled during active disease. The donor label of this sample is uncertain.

The nucleotide sequence reads as follows: TGTGCCAGCAGCCCGACGGGGGGGGAACATAGGGAGCAGTACTTC. This codes for CASSPTGGEHREQYF. The receptor chain draws on TRBV7-9 and TRBJ2-7; 8 bases in the junction line up with TRBD2. For CDR1 and CDR2, the germline V gene (reference sequence) lists SEHNR and FQNEAQ. The junction shows trimming of 5 bases on V and 7 bases on J, and the gene matches do not reach 13 bases of it. The CDR3, cysteine through phenylalanine, is 15 amino acids long. Only CDR3 DNA remains: 45 bases, in frame from the first base.